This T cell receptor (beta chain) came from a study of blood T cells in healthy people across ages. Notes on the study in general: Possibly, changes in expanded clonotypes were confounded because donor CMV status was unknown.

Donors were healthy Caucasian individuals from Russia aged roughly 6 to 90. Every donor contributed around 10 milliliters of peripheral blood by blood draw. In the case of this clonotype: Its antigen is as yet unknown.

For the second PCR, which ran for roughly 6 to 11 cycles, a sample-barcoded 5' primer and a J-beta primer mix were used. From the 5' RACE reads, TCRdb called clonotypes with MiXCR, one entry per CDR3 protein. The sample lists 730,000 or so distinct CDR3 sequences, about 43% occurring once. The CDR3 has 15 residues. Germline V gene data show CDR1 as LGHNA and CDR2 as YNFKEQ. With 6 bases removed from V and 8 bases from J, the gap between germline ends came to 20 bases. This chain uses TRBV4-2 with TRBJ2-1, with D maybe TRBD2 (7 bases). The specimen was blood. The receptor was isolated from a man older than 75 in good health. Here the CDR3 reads CASRGVGGAADEQFF. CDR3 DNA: TGTGCCAGCAGGGGGGTAGGGGGGGCAGCCGATGAGCAGTTCTTC.